The rows below give T cell receptor beta chains drawn from one sample of a study of vaccination effects on CD4 cells after COVID-19. Their antigens are not known. The assay was immunoSEQ multiplex PCR, and TCRdb's table has in-frame clones only and misses some. The repertoire holds 30,000 or so clones, with approximately 72% as singletons. The sequencing here drew on CD4+ T cells from PBMCs cultured with a peptide pool, taken before COVID-19 vaccination. The receptors shown here come from a human donor who had a prior SARS-CoV-2 infection. CDR3s include the opening cysteine and the closing phenylalanine or tryptophan. Fields, in order: J gene, clone size, D gene, V gene, CDR3 protein, CDR3 DNA. A D gene is named only where the DNA matches it firmly. Clone sizes are given selectively: once, few, many, or a class where the clone is expanded.

j_call: TRBJ2-5; clone_size: NA; d_call: NA; v_call: TRBV7-9; cdr3_aa: CASSGGLAPGETQYF; cdr3_nt: TGTGCCAGCAGCGGGGGACTGGCCCCGGGTGAGACCCAGTACTTC
j_call: TRBJ1-6; clone_size: NA; d_call: NA; v_call: TRBV3-1/TRBV3-2; cdr3_aa: CASSQDQDSPLHF; cdr3_nt: TGTGCCAGCAGCCAAGATCAAGATTCACCCCTCCACTTT
j_call: TRBJ2-2; clone_size: few; d_call: TRBD2; v_call: TRBV18; cdr3_aa: CASSPWGGWSNTGELFF; cdr3_nt: TGTGCCAGCTCACCCTGGGGGGGGTGGTCGAACACCGGGGAGCTGTTTTTT
j_call: TRBJ1-5; clone_size: NA; d_call: NA; v_call: TRBV6-7; cdr3_aa: CASRRTSLTQHF; cdr3_nt: TGTGCCAGCAGGCGGACCAGCCTAACGCAGCATTTT
j_call: TRBJ2-3; clone_size: NA; d_call: NA; v_call: TRBV14; cdr3_aa: CASSQNRGQYF; cdr3_nt: TGTGCCAGCAGCCAGAATAGGGGGCAGTATTTT
j_call: TRBJ2-7; clone_size: NA; d_call: NA; v_call: TRBV11-2; cdr3_aa: CASSYYGGSYEQYF; cdr3_nt: TGTGCCAGCAGCTACTACGGGGGCTCCTACGAGCAGTACTTC
j_call: TRBJ2-2; clone_size: NA; d_call: NA; v_call: TRBV18; cdr3_aa: CASSPRGATEWELFF; cdr3_nt: TGTGCCAGCTCACCAAGGGGGGCGACGGAGTGGGAGCTGTTTTTT
j_call: TRBJ2-7; clone_size: NA; d_call: TRBD2; v_call: TRBV3-1/TRBV3-2; cdr3_aa: CASSQQGLAGTYEQYF; cdr3_nt: TGTGCCAGCAGCCAGCAAGGGCTAGCGGGAACTTACGAGCAGTACTTC
j_call: TRBJ2-4; clone_size: once; d_call: NA; v_call: TRBV7-8; cdr3_aa: CASSLGSRNIQYF; cdr3_nt: TGTGCCAGCAGCTTAGGTAGCAGAAACATTCAGTACTTC
j_call: TRBJ2-7; clone_size: NA; d_call: NA; v_call: TRBV7-8; cdr3_aa: CASSLQLAYEQYF; cdr3_nt: TGTGCCAGCAGCTTACAGCTAGCCTACGAGCAGTACTTC
j_call: TRBJ1-5; clone_size: NA; d_call: NA; v_call: TRBV19; cdr3_aa: CASRSGGTNSNQPQHF; cdr3_nt: TGTGCCAGTAGAAGCGGTGGGACCAATAGCAATCAGCCCCAGCATTTT
j_call: TRBJ1-6; clone_size: NA; d_call: NA; v_call: TRBV9; cdr3_aa: CASAATSSYNSPLHF; cdr3_nt: TGTGCCAGCGCGGCGACGAGCTCCTATAATTCACCCCTCCACTTT
j_call: TRBJ1-5; clone_size: NA; d_call: NA; v_call: TRBV7-2; cdr3_aa: CASSLLSLGGQPQHF; cdr3_nt: TGTGCCAGCAGCTTATTATCCCTGGGGGGTCAGCCCCAGCATTTT
j_call: TRBJ1-6; clone_size: NA; d_call: NA; v_call: TRBV5-6; cdr3_aa: CASSPRSSYNSPLHF; cdr3_nt: TGTGCCAGCAGCCCCAGGAGCTCCTATAATTCACCCCTCCACTTT
j_call: TRBJ1-2; clone_size: NA; d_call: NA; v_call: TRBV28; cdr3_aa: CASSLYAGNYGYTF; cdr3_nt: TGTGCCAGCAGTTTATATGCAGGAAACTATGGCTACACCTTC
j_call: TRBJ2-1; clone_size: NA; d_call: NA; v_call: TRBV5-1; cdr3_aa: CASSSSQNNEQFF; cdr3_nt: TGCGCCAGCAGCTCGTCTCAGAACAATGAGCAGTTCTTC
j_call: TRBJ2-3; clone_size: NA; d_call: NA; v_call: TRBV19; cdr3_aa: CASRTDGDTQYF; cdr3_nt: TGTGCCAGTCGTACCGACGGAGATACGCAGTATTTT
j_call: TRBJ2-5; clone_size: NA; d_call: NA; v_call: TRBV24-1; cdr3_aa: CATSDRYRVSQETQYF; cdr3_nt: TGTGCCACCAGTGACCGTTACAGGGTTTCGCAAGAGACCCAGTACTTC
j_call: TRBJ2-2; clone_size: NA; d_call: NA; v_call: TRBV7-3; cdr3_aa: CASSLGSNTGELFF; cdr3_nt: TGTGCCAGCAGCTTGGGCTCAAACACCGGGGAGCTGTTTTTT
j_call: TRBJ1-6; clone_size: NA; d_call: TRBD1; v_call: TRBV7-9; cdr3_aa: CASSFGQGTSPLHF; cdr3_nt: TGTGCCAGCAGCTTCGGACAGGGGACTTCACCCCTCCACTTT
j_call: TRBJ2-4; clone_size: NA; d_call: NA; v_call: TRBV15; cdr3_aa: CATSYKGGSLIQYF; cdr3_nt: TGTGCCACCAGCTACAAAGGGGGTAGTCTTATTCAGTACTTC
j_call: TRBJ2-5; clone_size: NA; d_call: TRBD2; v_call: TRBV7-3; cdr3_aa: CASSETSKETQYF; cdr3_nt: TGTGCCAGCAGCGAGACTAGCAAAGAGACCCAGTACTTC